This entry features one TCR beta chain sequence. In the PCR, 60 Vbeta and 13 Jbeta primers were used. The data were produced by immunoSEQ multiplex PCR, yet TCRdb's version contains in-frame clones alone and is incomplete. The sample lists 150,000 or so clones, around 84% seen once, with 4.5% to 7% in the top ten. The data belong to a study of cytomegalovirus exposure and HLA in healthy donors. Study at large: For the approximately 410 genotyped donors, about 81% fell within the Caucasian-associated ancestry cluster.

Per the germline V gene, CDR1 is ENHRY and CDR2 is SYGVKD. V lost 4 bases and J lost 1; bases outside the gene matches: 11. The CDR3 runs 18 residues. The sample was PBMCs. The origin of this receptor is a woman between 35 and 50 years old in good health and CMV-seropositive. This rearrangement joins TRBV10-3 to TRBJ1-4, with TRBD1 matching over 8 bases. This CDR3 reads CAISANPGTGRTNEKLFF. CDR3 DNA: TGTGCCATCAGTGCAAACCCCGGGACAGGACGAACTAATGAAAAACTGTTTTTT.